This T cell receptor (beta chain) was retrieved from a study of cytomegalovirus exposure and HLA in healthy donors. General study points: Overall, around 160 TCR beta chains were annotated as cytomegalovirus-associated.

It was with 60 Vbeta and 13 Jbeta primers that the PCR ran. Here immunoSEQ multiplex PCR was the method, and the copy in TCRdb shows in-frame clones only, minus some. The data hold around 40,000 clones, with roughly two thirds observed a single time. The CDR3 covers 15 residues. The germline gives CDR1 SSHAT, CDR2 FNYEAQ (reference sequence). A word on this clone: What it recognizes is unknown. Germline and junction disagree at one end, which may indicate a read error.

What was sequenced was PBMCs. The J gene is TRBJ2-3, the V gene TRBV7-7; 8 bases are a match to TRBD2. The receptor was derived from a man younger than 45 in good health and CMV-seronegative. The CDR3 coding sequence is TGTGCTAGCAGCTTAGACGCGGGAGGCCTAGATACGCAGTATTTT. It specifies CASSLDAGGLDTQYF.